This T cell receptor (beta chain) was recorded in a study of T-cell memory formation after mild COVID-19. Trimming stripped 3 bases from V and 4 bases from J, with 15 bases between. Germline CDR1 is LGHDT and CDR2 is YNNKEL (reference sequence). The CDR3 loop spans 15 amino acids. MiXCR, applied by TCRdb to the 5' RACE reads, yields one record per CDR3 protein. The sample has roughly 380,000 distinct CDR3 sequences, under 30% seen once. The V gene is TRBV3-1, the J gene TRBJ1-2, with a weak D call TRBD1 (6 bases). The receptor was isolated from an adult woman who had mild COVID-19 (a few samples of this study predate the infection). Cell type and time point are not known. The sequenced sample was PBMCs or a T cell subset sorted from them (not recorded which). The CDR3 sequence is CASSQEGGRVYGYTF. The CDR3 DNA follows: TGTGCCAGCAGCCAGGAGGGGGGCAGGGTCTATGGCTACACCTTC.